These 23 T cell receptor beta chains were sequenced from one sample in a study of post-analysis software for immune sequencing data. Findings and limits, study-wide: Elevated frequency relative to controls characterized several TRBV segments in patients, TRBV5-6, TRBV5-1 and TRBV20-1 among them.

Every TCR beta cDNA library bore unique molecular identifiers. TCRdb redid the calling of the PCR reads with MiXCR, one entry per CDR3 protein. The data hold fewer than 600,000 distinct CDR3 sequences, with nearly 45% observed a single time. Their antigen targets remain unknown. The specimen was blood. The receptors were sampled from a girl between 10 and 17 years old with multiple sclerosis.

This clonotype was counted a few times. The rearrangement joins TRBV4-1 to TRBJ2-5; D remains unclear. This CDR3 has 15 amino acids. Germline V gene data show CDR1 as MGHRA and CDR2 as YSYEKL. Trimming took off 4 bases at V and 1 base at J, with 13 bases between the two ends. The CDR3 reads CASSPDGSAQETQYF. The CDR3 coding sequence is TGCGCCAGCAGCCCTGACGGGTCAGCCCAAGAGACCCAGTACTTC.

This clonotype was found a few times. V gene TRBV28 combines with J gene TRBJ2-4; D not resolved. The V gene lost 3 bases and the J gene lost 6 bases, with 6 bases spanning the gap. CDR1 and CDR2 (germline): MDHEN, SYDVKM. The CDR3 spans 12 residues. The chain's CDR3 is CASSLAGNIQYF. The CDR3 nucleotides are TGTGCCAGCAGTTTGGCTGGAAACATTCAGTACTTC. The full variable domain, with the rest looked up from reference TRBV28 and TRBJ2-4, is DVKVTQSSRYLVKRTGEKVFLECVQDMDHENMFWYRQDPGLGLRLIYFSYDVKMKEKGDIPEGYSVSREKKERFSLILESASTNQTSMYLCASSLAGNIQYFGAGTRLSVL.

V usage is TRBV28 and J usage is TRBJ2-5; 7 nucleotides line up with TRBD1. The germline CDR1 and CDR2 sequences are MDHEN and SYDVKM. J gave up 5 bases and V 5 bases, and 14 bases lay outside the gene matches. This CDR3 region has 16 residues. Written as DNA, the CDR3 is TGTGCCAGCAGTCTGGACAGGTTAGGGATTATCGAGACCCAGTACTTC. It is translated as CASSLDRLGIIETQYF.

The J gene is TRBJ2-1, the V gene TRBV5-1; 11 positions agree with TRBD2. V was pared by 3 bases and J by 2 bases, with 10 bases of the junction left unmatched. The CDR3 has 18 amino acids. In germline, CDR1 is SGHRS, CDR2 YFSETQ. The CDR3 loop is CASSWPGLAEATYNEQFF. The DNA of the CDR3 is TGCGCCAGCAGCTGGCCGGGACTAGCGGAGGCCACCTACAATGAGCAGTTCTTC.

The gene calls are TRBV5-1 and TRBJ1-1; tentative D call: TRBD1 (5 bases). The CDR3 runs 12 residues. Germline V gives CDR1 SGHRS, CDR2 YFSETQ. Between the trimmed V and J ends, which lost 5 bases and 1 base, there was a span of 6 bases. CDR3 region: CASSTGNTEAFF. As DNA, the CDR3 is TGCGCCAGCAGTACAGGGAACACTGAAGCTTTCTTT.

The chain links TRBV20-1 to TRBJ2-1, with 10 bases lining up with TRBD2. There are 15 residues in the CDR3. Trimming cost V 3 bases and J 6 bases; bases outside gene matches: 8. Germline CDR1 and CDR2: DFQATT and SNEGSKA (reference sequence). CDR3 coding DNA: TGCAGTGCTAGTTCCAGCGGGAGGGCCAGCAATGAGCAGTTCTTC. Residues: CSASSSGRASNEQFF.

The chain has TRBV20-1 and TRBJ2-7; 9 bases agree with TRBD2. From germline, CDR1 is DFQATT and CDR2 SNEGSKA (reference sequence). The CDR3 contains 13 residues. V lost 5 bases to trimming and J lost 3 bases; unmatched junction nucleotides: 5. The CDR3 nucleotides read TGCAGTGCTCTCAGCGGGAGGTTCTACGAGCAGTACTTC. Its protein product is CSALSGRFYEQYF.

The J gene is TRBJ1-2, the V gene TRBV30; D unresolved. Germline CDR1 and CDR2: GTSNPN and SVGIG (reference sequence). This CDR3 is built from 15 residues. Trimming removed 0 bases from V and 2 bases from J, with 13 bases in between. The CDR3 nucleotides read TGTGCCTGGAGTGTACAGCAGTCTAGGAACTATGGCTACACCTTC. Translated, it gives CAWSVQQSRNYGYTF.

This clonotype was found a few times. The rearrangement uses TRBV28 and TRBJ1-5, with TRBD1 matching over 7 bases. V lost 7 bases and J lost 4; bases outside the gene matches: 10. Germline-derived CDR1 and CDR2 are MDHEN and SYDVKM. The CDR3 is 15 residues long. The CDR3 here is CASTPGRGQNQPQHF. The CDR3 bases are TGTGCCAGCACCCCAGGAAGGGGGCAAAATCAGCCCCAGCATTTT.

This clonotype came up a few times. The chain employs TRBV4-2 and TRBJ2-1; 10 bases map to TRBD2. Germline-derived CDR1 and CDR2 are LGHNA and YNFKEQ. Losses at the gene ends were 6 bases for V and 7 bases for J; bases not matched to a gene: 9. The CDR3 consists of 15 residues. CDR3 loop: CASSQSGRAANEQFF. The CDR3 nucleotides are TGTGCCAGCAGTCAAAGCGGGAGGGCCGCAAATGAGCAGTTCTTC.

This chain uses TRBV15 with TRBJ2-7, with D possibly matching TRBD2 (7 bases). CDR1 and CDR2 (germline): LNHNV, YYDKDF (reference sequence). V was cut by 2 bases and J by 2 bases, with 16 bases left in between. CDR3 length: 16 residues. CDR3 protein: CATSRTRGGAPYEQYF. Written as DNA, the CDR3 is TGTGCCACCAGCAGAACGAGGGGGGGGGCCCCCTACGAGCAGTACTTC.

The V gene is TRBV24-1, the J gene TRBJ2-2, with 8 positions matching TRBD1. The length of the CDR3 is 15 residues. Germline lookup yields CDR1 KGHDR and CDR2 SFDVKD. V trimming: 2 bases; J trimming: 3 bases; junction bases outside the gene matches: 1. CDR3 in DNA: TGTGCCACCAGTGATTCGGACAGGGACACCGGGGAGCTGTTTTTT. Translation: CATSDSDRDTGELFF.

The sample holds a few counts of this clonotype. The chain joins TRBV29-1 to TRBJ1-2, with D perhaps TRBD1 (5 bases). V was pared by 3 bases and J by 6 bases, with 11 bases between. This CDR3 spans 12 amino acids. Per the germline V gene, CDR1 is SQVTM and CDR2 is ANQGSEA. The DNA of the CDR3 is TGCAGCGTTGACACACAGGTAGATGGCTACACCTTC. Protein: CSVDTQVDGYTF.

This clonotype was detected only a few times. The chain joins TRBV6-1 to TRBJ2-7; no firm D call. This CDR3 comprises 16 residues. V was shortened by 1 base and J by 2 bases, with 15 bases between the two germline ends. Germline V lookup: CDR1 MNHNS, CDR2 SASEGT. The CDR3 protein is CASSEVLGSGPYEQYF. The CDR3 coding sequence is TGTGCCAGCAGTGAAGTTCTGGGCTCCGGTCCCTACGAGCAGTACTTC.

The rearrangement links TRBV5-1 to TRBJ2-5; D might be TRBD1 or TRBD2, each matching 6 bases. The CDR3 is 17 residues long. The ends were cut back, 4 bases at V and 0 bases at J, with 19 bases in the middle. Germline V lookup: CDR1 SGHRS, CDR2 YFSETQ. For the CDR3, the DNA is TGCGCCAGCAGCCCGGGGGCAGCCCAAGGGTACCAAGAGACCCAGTACTTC. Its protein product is CASSPGAAQGYQETQYF.

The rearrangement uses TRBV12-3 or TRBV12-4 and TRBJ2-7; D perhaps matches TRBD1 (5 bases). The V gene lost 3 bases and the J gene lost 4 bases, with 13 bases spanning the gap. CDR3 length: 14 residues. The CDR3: CASSLTAIEYEQYF. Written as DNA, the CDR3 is TGTGCCAGCAGTTTGACAGCGATCGAATACGAGCAGTACTTC.

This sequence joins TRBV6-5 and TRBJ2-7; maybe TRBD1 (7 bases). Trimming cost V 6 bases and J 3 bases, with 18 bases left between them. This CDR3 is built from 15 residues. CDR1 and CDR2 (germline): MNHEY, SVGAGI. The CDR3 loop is CASRSAGQNFYEQYF. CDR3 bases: TGTGCCAGCAGGTCCGCGGGACAGAATTTCTACGAGCAGTACTTC.

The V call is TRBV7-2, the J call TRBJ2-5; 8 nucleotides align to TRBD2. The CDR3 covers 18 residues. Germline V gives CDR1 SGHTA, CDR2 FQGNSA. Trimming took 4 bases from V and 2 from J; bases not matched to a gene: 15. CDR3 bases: TGTGCCAGCAGCTCTCCGGCTAGCGGGCCTACGGTTCAAGAGACCCAGTACTTC. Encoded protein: CASSSPASGPTVQETQYF.

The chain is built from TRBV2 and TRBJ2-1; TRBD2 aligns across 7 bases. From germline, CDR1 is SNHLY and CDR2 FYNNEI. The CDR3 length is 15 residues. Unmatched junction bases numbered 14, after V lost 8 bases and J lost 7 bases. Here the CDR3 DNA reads TGTGCCAGCCACCAACTAAGCGGGATCTCGAATGAGCAGTTCTTC. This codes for CASHQLSGISNEQFF.

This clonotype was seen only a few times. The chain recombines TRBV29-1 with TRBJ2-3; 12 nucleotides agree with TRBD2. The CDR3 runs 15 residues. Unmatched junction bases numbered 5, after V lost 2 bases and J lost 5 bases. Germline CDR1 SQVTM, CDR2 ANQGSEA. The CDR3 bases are TGCAGCGTTGAAAGACTAGCGGGAGATGGAGATACGCAGTATTTT. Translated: CSVERLAGDGDTQYF.

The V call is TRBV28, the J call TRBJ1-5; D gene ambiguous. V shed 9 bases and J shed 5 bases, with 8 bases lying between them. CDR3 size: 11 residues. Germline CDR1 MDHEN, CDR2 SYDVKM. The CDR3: CASNRDQPQHF. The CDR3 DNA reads TGTGCCAGTAATAGGGATCAGCCCCAGCATTTT.

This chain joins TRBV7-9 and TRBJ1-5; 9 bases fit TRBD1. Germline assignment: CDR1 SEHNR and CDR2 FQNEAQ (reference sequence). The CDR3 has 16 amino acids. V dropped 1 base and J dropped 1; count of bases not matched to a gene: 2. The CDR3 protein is CASSLEDRGSNQPQHF. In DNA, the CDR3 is TGTGCCAGCAGCTTAGAGGACAGGGGAAGCAATCAGCCCCAGCATTTT.

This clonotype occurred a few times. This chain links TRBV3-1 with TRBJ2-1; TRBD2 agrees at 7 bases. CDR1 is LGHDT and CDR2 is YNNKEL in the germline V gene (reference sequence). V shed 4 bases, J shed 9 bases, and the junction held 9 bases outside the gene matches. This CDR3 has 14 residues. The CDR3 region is CASSPEGGYVEQFF. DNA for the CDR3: TGTGCCAGCAGCCCTGAGGGAGGGTATGTTGAGCAGTTCTTC.